A selection of T cell receptor beta chains follows, all from one sample in a study of cytomegalovirus exposure and HLA in healthy donors. Generated by immunoSEQ multiplex PCR, the TCRdb table keeps only in-frame clones and is missing some. This table has about 140,000 clones, 80% to 90% appearing once. Specimen: PBMCs. These receptors were collected from a woman aged 40 to 55 in good health and CMV-seropositive. Both conserved end residues are part of each CDR3. The D gene is left open where the match is weak. Expanded clones get a size class; other rows say once, few or many, or leave the size out.

clone_size	d_call	j_call	v_call	cdr3_nt	cdr3_aa
NA	NA	TRBJ1-6	TRBV5-1	TGCGCCAGCAGCGGAACAGGGACGGCGTCCTATAATTCACCCCTCCACTTT	CASSGTGTASYNSPLHF
few	TRBD1	TRBJ2-7	TRBV6-6	TGTGCCAGCAGTTTAGCCAGGGGGTACTACGAGCAGTACTTC	CASSLARGYYEQYF
NA	NA	TRBJ2-3	TRBV5-6	TGTGCCAGCAGCTTAGGCGGGGAAGATACGCAGTATTTT	CASSLGGEDTQYF
NA	NA	TRBJ1-5	TRBV6-5	TGTGCCAGCAGTTACGCCACTCCGGCGGGTCAGCCCCAGCATTTT	CASSYATPAGQPQHF
NA	NA	TRBJ2-2	TRBV18	TGTGCCAGCTCACCCCAGATGACCGGGGAGCTGTTTTTT	CASSPQMTGELFF
once	NA	TRBJ2-2	TRBV7-2	TGTGCCAGCAGGAGTGGGGGGGGGCTAAGCGGGGAGCTGTTTTTT	CASRSGGGLSGELFF
NA	NA	TRBJ1-2	TRBV28	TGTGCCAGCAGTCCCGACCAGGTTTGGCATGGCTACACCTTC	CASSPDQVWHGYTF
few	TRBD2	TRBJ2-5	TRBV7-3	TGTGCCAGCAGCTTAATCGCGGGGGGGACCCAGTACTTC	CASSLIAGGTQYF
NA	TRBD2	TRBJ2-3	TRBV12-5	TGTGCTAGTGGTTTTTTTGCGGGGGGGACCACAGATACGCAGTATTTT	CASGFFAGGTTDTQYF
NA	TRBD2	TRBJ2-3	TRBV5-4	TGTGCCAGCAGCCGGCCCCACCAGGGACTAGATATTGCAGATACGCAGTATTTT	CASSRPHQGLDIADTQYF
NA	TRBD2	TRBJ2-2	TRBV28	TGTGCCAGCAGTTCTAGCGGGAGGTCCGGGGAGCTGTTTTTT	CASSSSGRSGELFF
NA	TRBD2	TRBJ2-3	TRBV5-4	TGTGCCAGCAGTCCTATAGCGGGAGGGCCAGGGACGCAGTATTTT	CASSPIAGGPGTQYF
NA	TRBD1	TRBJ2-7	TRBV28	TGTGCCAGCACCGTCCGGGGACAGGGGTCCTACGAGCAGTACTTC	CASTVRGQGSYEQYF
NA	NA	TRBJ2-1	TRBV28	TGTGCCAGCAGTTTAGCAGGCCGTAGCTCCTACAATGAGCAGTTCTTC	CASSLAGRSSYNEQFF
NA	NA	TRBJ1-5	TRBV2	TGTGCCAGCGGGTGGGGGGGAATTAACAATCAGCCCCAGCATTTT	CASGWGGINNQPQHF
once	NA	TRBJ1-5	TRBV7-2	TGTGCCAGCAGCTTAAATCTAGGGCCCCAGCATTTT	CASSLNLGPQHF
NA	TRBD1	TRBJ1-3	TRBV7-2	TGTGCCAGCAGCTGGGCGGACAGGATCTCTGGAAACACCATATATTTT	CASSWADRISGNTIYF
few	TRBD2	TRBJ2-7	TRBV6-4	TGTGCCAGCAGTGACTCATGGGGGGGAATCGACGAGCAGTACTTC	CASSDSWGGIDEQYF
NA	TRBD2	TRBJ2-7	TRBV10-2	TGCGCCAGCAGGCTAGCGGGGACCGACGAGCAGTACTTC	CASRLAGTDEQYF
NA	NA	TRBJ2-1	TRBV6-5	TGTGCCAGCAGTTACTCGATACAGGCGATTTACAATGAGCAGTTCTTC	CASSYSIQAIYNEQFF
NA	TRBD1	TRBJ2-7	TRBV10-3	TGTGCCACCAACCTCGGACAGGGCACCAATTCCTACGAGCAGTACTTC	CATNLGQGTNSYEQYF
once	NA	TRBJ2-3	TRBV25-1	TGTGCCAGCAGCTATAGCGTCTTCGCCGATAATACGCAGTATTTT	CASSYSVFADNTQYF
NA	NA	TRBJ1-2	TRBV7-8	TGTGCCAGCAGCTTATGGCAGGGCTATGGCTACACCTTC	CASSLWQGYGYTF
NA	NA	TRBJ1-5	TRBV19	TGTGCCAGTACCACCGGGCAGGGTAATAGCAATCAGCCCCAGCATTTT	CASTTGQGNSNQPQHF
NA	TRBD1	TRBJ1-5	TRBV28	TGTGCCAGCAGCCGCGGACAGGGGATTAAACAGCCCCAGCATTTT	CASSRGQGIKQPQHF
NA	TRBD1	TRBJ1-6	TRBV19	TGTGCCAGTAGACAGGGGGCTTATAATTCACCCCTCCACTTT	CASRQGAYNSPLHF
NA	NA	TRBJ1-2	TRBV28	TGTGCCAGCAGTTTACGTGGGACATCTACAAGGAACTATGGCTACACCTTC	CASSLRGTSTRNYGYTF
NA	NA	TRBJ1-2	TRBV4-3	TGCGCCAGCAGCCAAGGATCAGAAACCTATGGCTACACCTTC	CASSQGSETYGYTF
NA	TRBD1	TRBJ1-1	TRBV28	TGTGCCAGCACAACAGGGGGTCTTTTCCCTGAAGCTTTCTTT	CASTTGGLFPEAFF
NA	NA	TRBJ1-6	TRBV9	TGTGCCAGCAGCGTTGAGGCTTATAATTCACCCCTCCACTTT	CASSVEAYNSPLHF
NA	TRBD2	TRBJ2-1	TRBV11-2	TGTGCCAGCAGCTTAGATCGGACTAGCGGGGGTGAGCAGTTCTTC	CASSLDRTSGGEQFF
NA	TRBD1	TRBJ2-3	TRBV4-2	TGTGCCAGCAGCCAAGGTATAGGGACAGGGGTTTCGGGAGATACGCAGTATTTT	CASSQGIGTGVSGDTQYF
NA	TRBD1	TRBJ2-7	TRBV27	TGTGCCAGCGTAGGTGACAGGGACTACGAGCAGTACTTC	CASVGDRDYEQYF
NA	NA	TRBJ2-3	TRBV27	TGTGCCAGCAGTTTAACAGTCGCAGATACGCAGTATTTT	CASSLTVADTQYF
few	NA	TRBJ2-7	TRBV2	TGTGCCAGCAGTAGCGGACAGCTCTCCTACGAGCAGTACTTC	CASSSGQLSYEQYF
NA	TRBD1	TRBJ1-5	TRBV18	TGTGCCAGCTCCCCCGACAGGGTGAGCAATCAGCCCCAGCATTTT	CASSPDRVSNQPQHF
NA	TRBD2	TRBJ2-5	TRBV5-1	TGCGCCAGCAGTAGCGGGAGGGCCAGAGAGACCCAGTACTTC	CASSSGRARETQYF
NA	NA	TRBJ1-2	TRBV29-1	TGCAGCGTTGATACAGTTAACTATGGCTACACCTTC	CSVDTVNYGYTF